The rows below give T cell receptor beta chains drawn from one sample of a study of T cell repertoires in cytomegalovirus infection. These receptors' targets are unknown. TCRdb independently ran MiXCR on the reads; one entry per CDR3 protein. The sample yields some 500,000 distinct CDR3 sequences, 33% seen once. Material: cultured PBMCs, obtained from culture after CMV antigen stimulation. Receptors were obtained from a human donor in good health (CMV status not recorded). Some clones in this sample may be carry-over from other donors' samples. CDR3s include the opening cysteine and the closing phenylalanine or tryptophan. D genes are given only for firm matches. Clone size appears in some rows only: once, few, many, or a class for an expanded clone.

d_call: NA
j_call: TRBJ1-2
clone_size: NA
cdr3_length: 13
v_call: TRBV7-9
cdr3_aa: CASSEDTRSGYTF
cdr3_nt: TGTGCCAGCAGCGAGGACACCCGGAGTGGCTACACCTTC

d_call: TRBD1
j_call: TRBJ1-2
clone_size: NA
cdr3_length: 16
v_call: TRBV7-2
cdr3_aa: CASSLASGQGDYGYTF
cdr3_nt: TGTGCCAGCAGCTTAGCTTCCGGACAGGGTGACTATGGCTACACCTTC

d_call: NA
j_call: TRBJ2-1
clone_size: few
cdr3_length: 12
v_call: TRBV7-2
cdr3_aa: CASGVEVYEQFF
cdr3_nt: TGTGCCAGCGGCGTCGAGGTCTATGAGCAGTTCTTC

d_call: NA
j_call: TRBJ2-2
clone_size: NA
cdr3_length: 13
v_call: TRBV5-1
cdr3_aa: CASSSVNAGELFF
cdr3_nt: TGCGCCAGCAGCTCGGTAAACGCCGGGGAGCTGTTTTTT

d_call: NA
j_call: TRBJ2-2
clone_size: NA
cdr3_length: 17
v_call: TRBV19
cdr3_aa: CASSNGVGRGNTGELFF
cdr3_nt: TGTGCCAGTAGTAACGGAGTCGGCAGGGGGAACACCGGGGAGCTGTTTTTT

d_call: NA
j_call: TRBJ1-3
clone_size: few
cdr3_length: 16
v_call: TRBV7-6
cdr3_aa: CASSTYRTSSGNTIYF
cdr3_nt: TGTGCCAGCAGCACCTACAGGACCAGCTCTGGAAACACCATATATTTT

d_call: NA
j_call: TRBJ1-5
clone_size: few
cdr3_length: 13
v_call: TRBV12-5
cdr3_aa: CASGLAYSQPQHF
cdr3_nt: TGTGCTAGTGGTTTGGCATATAGTCAGCCCCAGCATTTT

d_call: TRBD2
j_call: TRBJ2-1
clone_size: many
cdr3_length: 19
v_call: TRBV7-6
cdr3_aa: CASSLVFGLAGGTYNEQFF
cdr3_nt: TGTGCCAGCAGCTTAGTATTTGGGCTAGCGGGAGGGACTTACAATGAGCAGTTCTTC

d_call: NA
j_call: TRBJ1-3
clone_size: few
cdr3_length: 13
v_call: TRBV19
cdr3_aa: CATRRTDGNTIYF
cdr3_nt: TGTGCCACCCGGAGGACAGATGGAAACACCATATATTTT

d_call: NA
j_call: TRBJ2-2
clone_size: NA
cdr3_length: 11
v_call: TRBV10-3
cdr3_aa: CAIRDTGELFF
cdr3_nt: TGTGCCATCAGGGACACCGGGGAGCTGTTTTTT

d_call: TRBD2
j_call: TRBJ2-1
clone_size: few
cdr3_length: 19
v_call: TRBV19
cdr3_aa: CASSWAVKIAGVRNNEQFF
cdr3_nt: TGTGCCAGTAGCTGGGCAGTCAAAATAGCGGGAGTTAGGAACAATGAGCAGTTCTTC

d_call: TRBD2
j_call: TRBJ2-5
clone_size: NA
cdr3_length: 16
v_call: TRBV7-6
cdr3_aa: CASSPGRLAGGQTQYF
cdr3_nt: TGTGCCAGCAGCCCCGGAAGACTAGCGGGAGGGCAGACCCAGTACTTC

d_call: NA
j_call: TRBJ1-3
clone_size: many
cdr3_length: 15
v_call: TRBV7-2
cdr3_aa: CASRLGAVSGNTIYF
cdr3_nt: TGTGCCAGCAGGTTGGGGGCAGTCTCTGGAAACACCATATATTTT

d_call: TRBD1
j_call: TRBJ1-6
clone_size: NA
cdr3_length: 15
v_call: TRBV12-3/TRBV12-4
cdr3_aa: CASSPSRGGGSPLHF
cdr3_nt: TGTGCCAGCAGCCCCTCGAGAGGGGGCGGGTCACCCCTCCACTTT

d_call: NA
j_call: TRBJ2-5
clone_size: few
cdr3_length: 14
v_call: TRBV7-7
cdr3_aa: CASSLLAPAETQYF
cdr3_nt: TGTGCCAGCAGCTTATTAGCACCGGCGGAGACCCAGTACTTC

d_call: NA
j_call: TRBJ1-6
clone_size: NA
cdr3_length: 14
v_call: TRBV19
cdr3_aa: CASGHTQGSSPLHF
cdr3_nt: TGTGCCAGCGGACATACCCAAGGGAGTTCACCCCTCCACTTT

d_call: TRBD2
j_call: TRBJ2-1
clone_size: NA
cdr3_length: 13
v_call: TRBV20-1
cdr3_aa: CSATGTSENEQFF
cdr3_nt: TGCAGTGCAACCGGGACTAGCGAGAATGAGCAGTTCTTC

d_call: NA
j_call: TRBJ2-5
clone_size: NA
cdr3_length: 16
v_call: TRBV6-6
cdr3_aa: CASSYSTYGFQETQYF
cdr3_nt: TGTGCCAGCAGTTACTCGACTTACGGGTTCCAAGAGACCCAGTACTTC

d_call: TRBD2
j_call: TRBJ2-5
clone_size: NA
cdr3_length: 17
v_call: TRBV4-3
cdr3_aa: CASSQEFPLAGQETQYF
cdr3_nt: TGCGCCAGCAGCCAAGAATTTCCACTAGCGGGACAAGAGACCCAGTACTTC

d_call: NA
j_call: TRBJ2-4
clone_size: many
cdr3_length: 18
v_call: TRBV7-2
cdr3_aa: CASSSPGAHQGAKNIQYF
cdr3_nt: TGTGCCAGCAGCTCTCCCGGGGCGCACCAGGGGGCCAAAAACATTCAGTACTTC

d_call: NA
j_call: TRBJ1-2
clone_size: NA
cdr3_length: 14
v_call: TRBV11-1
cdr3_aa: CASSSLTGILGYTF
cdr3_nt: TGTGCCAGCAGCTCCCTGACCGGCATCTTAGGCTACACCTTC

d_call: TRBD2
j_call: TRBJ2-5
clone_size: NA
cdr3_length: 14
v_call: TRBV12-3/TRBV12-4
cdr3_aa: CASNQAGLKETQYF
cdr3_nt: TGTGCCAGCAACCAAGCGGGACTCAAAGAGACCCAGTACTTC

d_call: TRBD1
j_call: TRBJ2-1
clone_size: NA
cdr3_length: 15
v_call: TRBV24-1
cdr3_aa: CATSGSGQVSNEQFF
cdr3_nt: TGTGCCACCAGTGGGTCGGGACAGGTCTCCAATGAGCAGTTCTTC

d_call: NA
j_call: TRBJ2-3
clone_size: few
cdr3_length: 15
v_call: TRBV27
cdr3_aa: CASSTLAFRTDTQYF
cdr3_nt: TGTGCCAGCAGTACCCTAGCGTTCCGCACAGATACGCAGTATTTT

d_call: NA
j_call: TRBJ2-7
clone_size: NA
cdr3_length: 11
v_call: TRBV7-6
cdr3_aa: CASQRLYEQYF
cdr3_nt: TGTGCCAGCCAGCGCCTCTACGAGCAGTACTTC

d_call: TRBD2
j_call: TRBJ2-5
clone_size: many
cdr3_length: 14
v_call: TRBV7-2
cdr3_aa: CASLSGRPGETQYF
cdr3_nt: TGTGCCAGCCTCAGCGGGAGGCCCGGTGAGACCCAGTACTTC

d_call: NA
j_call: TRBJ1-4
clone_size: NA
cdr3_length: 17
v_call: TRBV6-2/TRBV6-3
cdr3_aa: CASSNRGPMATNEKLFF
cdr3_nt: TGTGCCAGCAGTAACCGAGGACCGATGGCAACTAATGAAAAACTGTTTTTT

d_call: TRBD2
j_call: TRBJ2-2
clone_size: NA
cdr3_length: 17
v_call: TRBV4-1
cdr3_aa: CASSQALAGGVAGELFF
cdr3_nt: TGCGCCAGCAGCCAAGCGCTAGCGGGAGGAGTTGCGGGGGAGCTGTTTTTT

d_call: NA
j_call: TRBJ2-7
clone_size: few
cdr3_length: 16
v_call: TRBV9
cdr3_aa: CASSGAERRGSYEQYF
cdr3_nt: TGTGCCAGCAGCGGCGCAGAGCGCAGGGGCTCCTACGAGCAGTACTTC

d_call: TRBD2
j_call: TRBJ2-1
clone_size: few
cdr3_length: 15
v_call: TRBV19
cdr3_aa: CASSISGTSYGEQFF
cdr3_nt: TGTGCCAGTAGTATCAGTGGGACTAGCTACGGTGAGCAGTTCTTC

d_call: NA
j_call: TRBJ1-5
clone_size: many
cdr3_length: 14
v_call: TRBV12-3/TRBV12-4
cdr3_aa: CASSSPGGNQPQHF
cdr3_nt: TGTGCCAGCAGTTCACCAGGGGGCAATCAGCCCCAGCATTTT

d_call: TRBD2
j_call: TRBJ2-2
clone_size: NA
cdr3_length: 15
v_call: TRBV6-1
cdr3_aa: CASRKAGGNTGELFF
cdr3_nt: TGTGCCAGCAGAAAAGCGGGGGGGAACACCGGGGAGCTGTTTTTT

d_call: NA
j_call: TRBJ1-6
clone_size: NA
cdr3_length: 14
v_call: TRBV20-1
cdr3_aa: CSARDLAGHSPLHF
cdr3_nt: TGCAGTGCTAGAGATTTGGCAGGGCATTCACCCCTCCACTTT

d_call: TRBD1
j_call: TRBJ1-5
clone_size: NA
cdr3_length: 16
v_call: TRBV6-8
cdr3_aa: CASSYSTGDSNQPQHF
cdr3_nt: TGTGCCAGCAGTTACTCGACAGGGGACTCCAATCAGCCCCAGCATTTT

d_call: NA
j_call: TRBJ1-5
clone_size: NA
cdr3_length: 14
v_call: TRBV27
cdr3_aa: CASTFRAGSQPQHF
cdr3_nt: TGTGCCAGCACTTTTAGGGCAGGGAGCCAGCCCCAGCATTTT

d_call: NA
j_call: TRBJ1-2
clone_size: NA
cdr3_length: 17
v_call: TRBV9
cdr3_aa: CASSPRGVASTNYGYTF
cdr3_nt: TGTGCCAGCAGCCCCCGGGGTGTGGCGTCTACTAACTATGGCTACACCTTC

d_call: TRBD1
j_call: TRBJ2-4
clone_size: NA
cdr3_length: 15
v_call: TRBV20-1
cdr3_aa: CSAQRQGATKNIQYF
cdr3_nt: TGCAGTGCTCAACGACAGGGGGCAACCAAAAACATTCAGTACTTC

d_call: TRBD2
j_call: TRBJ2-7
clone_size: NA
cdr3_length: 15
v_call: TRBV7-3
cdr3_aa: CASSLFPSGSYEQYF
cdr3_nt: TGTGCCAGCAGCTTATTTCCTAGCGGCTCCTACGAGCAGTACTTC

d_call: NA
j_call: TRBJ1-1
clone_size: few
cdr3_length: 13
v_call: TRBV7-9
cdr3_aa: CASSLDMGLEAFF
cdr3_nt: TGTGCCAGCAGCTTAGACATGGGGCTTGAAGCTTTCTTT

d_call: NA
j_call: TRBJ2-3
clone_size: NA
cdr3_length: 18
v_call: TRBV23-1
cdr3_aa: CASSQSLGAGVGTDTQYF
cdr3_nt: TGCGCCAGCAGTCAATCACTGGGCGCCGGGGTTGGCACAGATACGCAGTATTTT

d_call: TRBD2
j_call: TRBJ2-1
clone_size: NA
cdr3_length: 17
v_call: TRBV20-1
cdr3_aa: CSAREGTSGSVYDEQFF
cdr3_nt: TGCAGTGCTAGAGAGGGGACTAGCGGGAGTGTTTACGATGAGCAGTTCTTC

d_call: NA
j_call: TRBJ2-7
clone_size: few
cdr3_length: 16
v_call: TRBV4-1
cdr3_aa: CASSQVEGVPSYEQYF
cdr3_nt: TGCGCCAGCAGCCAAGTGGAGGGAGTCCCCTCCTACGAGCAGTACTTC

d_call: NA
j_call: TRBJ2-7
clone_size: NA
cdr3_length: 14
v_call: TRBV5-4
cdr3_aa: CASSLKGPPAEQYF
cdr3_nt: TGTGCCAGCAGCTTAAAAGGACCACCAGCCGAGCAGTACTTC

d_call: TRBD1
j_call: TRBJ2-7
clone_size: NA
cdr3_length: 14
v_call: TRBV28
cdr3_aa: CASARQGFSYEQYF
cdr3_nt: TGTGCCAGCGCAAGACAGGGGTTCTCCTACGAGCAGTACTTC

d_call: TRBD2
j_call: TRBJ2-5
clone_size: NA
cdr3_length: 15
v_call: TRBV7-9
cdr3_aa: CASSETSGRSETQYF
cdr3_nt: TGTGCCAGCAGCGAAACTAGCGGGAGGTCAGAGACCCAGTACTTC

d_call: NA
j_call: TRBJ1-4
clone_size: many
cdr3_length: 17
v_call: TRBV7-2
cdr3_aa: CASSLELTIGGAEKLFF
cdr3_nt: TGTGCCAGCAGCTTAGAATTGACGATCGGGGGTGCTGAAAAACTGTTTTTT

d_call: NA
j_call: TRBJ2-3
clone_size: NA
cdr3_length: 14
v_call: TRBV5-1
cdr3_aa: CASSLQGSPDTQYF
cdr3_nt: TGCGCCAGCAGCTTGCAGGGATCCCCAGATACGCAGTATTTT

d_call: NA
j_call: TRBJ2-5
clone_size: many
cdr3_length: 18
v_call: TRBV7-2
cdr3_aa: CASSLPPSDRKKKETQYF
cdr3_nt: TGTGCCAGCAGCTTACCACCCTCGGACCGGAAGAAAAAAGAGACCCAGTACTTC

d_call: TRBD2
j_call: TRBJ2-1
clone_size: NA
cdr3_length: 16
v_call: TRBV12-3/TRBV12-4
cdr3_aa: CASSPTTSGRYNEQFF
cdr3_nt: TGTGCCAGCAGTCCGACGACTAGCGGGAGGTACAATGAGCAGTTCTTC

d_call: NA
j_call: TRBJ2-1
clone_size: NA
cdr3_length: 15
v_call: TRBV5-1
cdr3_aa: CASSPTGTRYNEQFF
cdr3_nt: TGCGCCAGCTCCCCGACCGGGACCAGGTACAATGAGCAGTTCTTC

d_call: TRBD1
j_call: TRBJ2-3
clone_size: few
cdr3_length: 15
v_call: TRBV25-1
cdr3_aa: CASSSTQGFTDTQYF
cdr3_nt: TGTGCCAGCAGTTCAACACAGGGGTTCACAGATACGCAGTATTTT

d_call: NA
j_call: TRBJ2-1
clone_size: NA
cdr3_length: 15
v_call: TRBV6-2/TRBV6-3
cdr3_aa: CASSLGLVYMNEQFF
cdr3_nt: TGTGCCAGCAGCCTGGGACTGGTGTATATGAATGAGCAGTTCTTC